The 23 T cell receptor beta chains reported below all come from one sample, sequenced in a study of T-cell reconstitution after alpha-beta-depleted transplantation in children. Preparation of the TCRbeta library involved a method that used unique molecular identifiers. TCRdb re-analysed the PCR reads in MiXCR, keeping a single row per CDR3 protein. The sample includes 500,000 to 600,000 distinct CDR3 sequences, around 16% of them seen just once. The source material was PBMCs from the stem cell graft donor, sampled from the stem cell graft. Receptors were obtained from a human donor who donated a stem cell graft to a child with acute lymphoblastic leukemia.

J is TRBJ1-2 and V is TRBV19, with 7 bases fitting TRBD1. Germline CDR1 reads LNHDA; CDR2 reads SQIVND (reference sequence). V trimming: 9 bases; J trimming: 4 bases; junction bases outside the gene matches: 11. CDR3 length: 14 amino acids. CDR3 in amino acids: CASSRDRFLYGYTF. As DNA, the CDR3 is TGTGCCAGCAGTCGGGACAGATTCCTCTATGGCTACACCTTC. The entire variable domain, with the rest obtained from reference TRBV19 and TRBJ1-2, is as follows: DGGITQSPKYLFRKEGQNVTLSCEQNLNHDAMYWYRQDPGQGLRLIYYSQIVNDFQKGDIAEGYSVSREKKESFPLTVTSAQKNPTAFYLCASSRDRFLYGYTFGSGTRLTVV.

The genes are TRBV25-1 and TRBJ2-4, with a weak D call TRBD1 (5 bases). V lost 1 base to trimming and J lost 1 base, with 14 bases between them. The germline V gene encodes CDR1 MGHDK and CDR2 SYGVNS. This CDR3 spans 17 amino acids. CDR3 DNA sequence: TGTGCCAGCAGTGAATGGGGCGGCAGTACCGCCAAAAACATTCAGTACTTC. Its translation is CASSEWGGSTAKNIQYF.

The rearrangement joins TRBV12-3 or TRBV12-4 to TRBJ1-5, with 7 positions matching TRBD1. The V and J ends lost 5 bases and 6 bases, in that order; junction bases with no gene match: 10. CDR3 length: 15 amino acids. As DNA, the CDR3 is TGTGCCAGCAGTCCCACAGGGGCTGGCGGTCAGCCCCAGCATTTT. As protein: CASSPTGAGGQPQHF.

This sequence joins TRBV7-6 and TRBJ2-2; 12 bases line up with TRBD2. Per the germline V gene, CDR1 is SGHVS and CDR2 is FNYEAQ. The CDR3 runs to 16 residues. V dropped 5 bases and J dropped 6; count of bases not matched to a gene: 7. The CDR3 loop is CASSPLAGGHSGELFF. CDR3 DNA sequence: TGTGCCAGCAGCCCCCTAGCGGGAGGGCATTCCGGGGAGCTGTTTTTT. The full variable domain, with the rest looked up from reference TRBV7-6 and TRBJ2-2, is GAGVSQSPRYKVTKRGQDVALRCDPISGHVSLYWYRQALGQGPEFLTYFNYEAQQDKSGLPNDRFSAERPEGSISTLTIQRTEQRDSAMYRCASSPLAGGHSGELFFGEGSRLTVL.

This clonotype was counted at least ten times. The V gene is TRBV20-1, the J gene TRBJ2-5; D is possibly TRBD2 (5 bases). The CDR3 has 15 residues. Germline V lookup: CDR1 DFQATT, CDR2 SNEGSKA (reference sequence). Trimming stripped 0 bases from V and 5 bases from J, with 16 bases between. CDR3 protein: CSARDAGQPGETQYF. The CDR3 region has the DNA TGCAGTGCTAGAGATGCCGGGCAGCCGGGGGAGACCCAGTACTTC.

This clonotype turned up a few times. The chain combines TRBV20-1 with TRBJ2-1, with a weak D call TRBD2 (6 bases). V dropped 3 bases and J dropped 0 bases, with 12 bases sitting between them. Germline CDR1 DFQATT, CDR2 SNEGSKA (reference sequence). The CDR3 is 15 amino acids. DNA for the CDR3: TGCAGTGCTAGTGGGGGACTCAGCTCCTACAATGAGCAGTTCTTC. It is translated as CSASGGLSSYNEQFF.

This clonotype has a handful of counts. This chain connects TRBV5-8 to TRBJ2-2; D is uncertain. This CDR3 is built from 15 residues. The germline V gene has CDR1 SGHTS and CDR2 YDEGEE. V was shortened by 1 base and J by 6 bases, with 13 bases between the two germline ends. The CDR3 here is CASSLIDTYSGELFF. In nucleotides, the CDR3 is TGTGCCAGCAGCTTGATCGACACATACTCCGGGGAGCTGTTTTTT.

This clonotype was seen a few times. The V call is TRBV13, the J call TRBJ1-4; 11 bases fit TRBD1. CDR1 PRHDT and CDR2 FYEKMQ come from the germline V gene (reference sequence). This CDR3 contains 17 residues. Trimming took 7 bases from V and 8 from J; bases not matched to a gene: 15. The CDR3 protein is CASTSQFGQGAEEKLFF. The DNA for the CDR3 is TGTGCCAGCACCTCACAATTCGGACAGGGGGCCGAGGAAAAACTGTTTTTT.

This chain joins TRBV2 and TRBJ2-1; 14 positions match TRBD2. This CDR3 is built from 21 residues. Germline V gives CDR1 SNHLY, CDR2 FYNNEI. V was clipped by 3 bases and J by 4 bases; unmatched bases: 17. The CDR3 reads CASSDTRLTSGRASVYNEQFF. CDR3 sequence (DNA): TGTGCCAGCAGTGATACCCGATTGACTAGCGGGAGGGCCTCGGTATACAATGAGCAGTTCTTC.

In this sample, this clonotype turned up a few times. V gene TRBV20-1 combines with J gene TRBJ1-2; D remains unclear. CDR3 size: 12 residues. Germline assignment: CDR1 DFQATT and CDR2 SNEGSKA (reference sequence). V lost 5 bases to trimming and J lost 8 bases, with 15 bases between them. The CDR3 region is CSAPRGGRGYTF. CDR3 in DNA: TGCAGTGCTCCCCGGGGAGGGCGAGGCTACACCTTC.

The chain employs TRBV15 and TRBJ2-5, with D unresolved. The length of the CDR3 is 14 residues. CDR1 and CDR2 from the germline V gene are LNHNV and YYDKDF (reference sequence). Deletions cut 1 base from V and 1 base from J, with 7 bases between. CDR3 region: CATSRVGSQETQYF. DNA for the CDR3: TGTGCCACCAGCAGAGTTGGATCCCAAGAGACCCAGTACTTC.

This clonotype has only a few counts. The chain employs TRBV27 and TRBJ2-7; the match to TRBD1 covers 10 bases. This CDR3 has 14 residues. With 4 bases clipped from V and 5 bases from J, the junction kept 5 bases outside the gene matches. In germline, CDR1 is MNHEY, CDR2 SMNVEV (reference sequence). Written as DNA, the CDR3 is TGTGCCAGCAGTTATATGACAGGGGGCCACGAGCAGTACTTC. Amino acid sequence: CASSYMTGGHEQYF.

A few counts support this clonotype. The genes are TRBV9 and TRBJ2-5, with 7 bases matching TRBD1. The CDR3 has 14 residues. CDR1 is SGDLS and CDR2 is YYNGEE in the germline V gene. J lost 7 bases, V lost 4 bases, and 10 bases had no gene match. The CDR3 spells CASSRDRVLATQYF. The CDR3 nucleotides read TGTGCCAGCAGCCGTGACAGGGTCCTGGCGACCCAGTACTTC.

The chain links TRBV4-1 to TRBJ2-7, with a possible D match to TRBD2 (5 bases). The CDR3 has 13 amino acids. CDR1 is MGHRA and CDR2 is YSYEKL in the germline V gene. V lost 6 bases to trimming and J lost 2 bases, with 11 bases between them. The DNA for the CDR3 is TGCGCCAGCAGGGACTCTCCCGCCTACGAGCAGTACTTC. Its protein product is CASRDSPAYEQYF.

The genes are TRBV6-4 and TRBJ1-2; D remains ambiguous. The length of the CDR3 is 14 residues. Germline CDR1 MRHNA, CDR2 SNTAGT. With 0 bases removed from V and 0 bases from J, the gap between germline ends came to 5 bases. For the CDR3, the DNA is TGTGCCAGCAGTGACTCCCCGGCTAACTATGGCTACACCTTC. Translation gives CASSDSPANYGYTF.

This clonotype appeared a few times. The chain recombines TRBV2 with TRBJ1-1; D remains unclear. Germline V lookup: CDR1 SNHLY, CDR2 FYNNEI. Deletions cut 8 bases from V and 3 bases from J, with 13 bases between. The CDR3 consists of 13 residues. DNA for the CDR3: TGTGCCAGCCGTTTGCAAGCTTACACTGAAGCTTTCTTT. It encodes CASRLQAYTEAFF.

V and J are TRBV29-1 and TRBJ2-3; 7 nucleotides match TRBD1. The CDR3 runs 15 residues. Germline loops: CDR1 SQVTM, CDR2 ANQGSEA. V trimming: 0 bases; J trimming: 2 bases; junction bases outside the gene matches: 5. CDR3 sequence (DNA): TGCAGCGTTGAAGACCCGGGACAGCTCACAGATACGCAGTATTTT. This gives the protein CSVEDPGQLTDTQYF.

The chain is built from TRBV4-1 and TRBJ2-7, with D uncertain. V lost 1 base and J 6 bases, leaving 13 bases between the germline ends. The CDR3 is 14 amino acids. Germline CDR1 and CDR2: MGHRA and YSYEKL. CDR3 nucleotide sequence: TGCGCCAGCAGCCAAGCGCCCCTAAACCCCGAGCAGTACTTC. This gives the protein CASSQAPLNPEQYF.

The chain recombines TRBV29-1 with TRBJ1-1; D is unclear. There are 11 residues in the CDR3. Trimming left V 3 bases short and J 13 bases short, with 15 bases between. Germline V gene data show CDR1 as SQVTM and CDR2 as ANQGSEA. Here the CDR3 reads CSVDFGREDFF. The CDR3 DNA is TGCAGCGTTGACTTTGGGCGCGAGGATTTCTTT.

In the case of this clonotype: The junction departs from germline at one end; a sequencing error may be responsible. The chain has TRBV20-1 and TRBJ2-1; D possibly corresponds to TRBD1 (6 bases). The CDR3 is 10 amino acids. The germline CDR1 and CDR2 sequences are DFQATT and SNEGSKA (reference sequence). The CDR3 sequence is CSASLGASIF. CDR3 in DNA: TGCAGTGCTAGTTTGGGGGCTTCGATCTTC.

There are many counts of this clonotype. V and J are TRBV2 and TRBJ2-5; D remains unclear. Germline CDR1 and CDR2: SNHLY and FYNNEI. V lost 8 bases to trimming and J lost 1 base, with 17 bases between them. CDR3 size: 15 residues. CDR3 residues: CASETKPRTQETQYF. The CDR3 DNA follows: TGTGCCAGCGAGACCAAACCGCGGACCCAAGAGACCCAGTACTTC.

This clonotype was counted between two and nine times. The genes are TRBV5-4 and TRBJ2-2, with D tentatively TRBD1 (7 bases). V lost 5 bases and J lost 4, with 12 bases in between. This CDR3 is built from 14 residues. CDR1 is SGHNT, CDR2 YYREEE, per germline (reference sequence). CDR3 DNA: TGTGCCAGCAGGCGGCAGGGGGGCACCGGGGAGCTGTTTTTT. Translated: CASRRQGGTGELFF. The full variable domain, its missing parts supplied by reference TRBV5-4 and TRBJ2-2, is ETGVTQSPTHLIKTRGQQVTLRCSSQSGHNTVSWYQQALGQGPQFIFQYYREEENGRGNFPPRFSGLQFPNYSSELNVNALELDDSALYLCASRRQGGTGELFFGEGSRLTVL.

The J gene is TRBJ1-1, the V gene TRBV5-1; 7 bases agree with TRBD1. The CDR3 has 14 amino acids. J lost 3 bases, V lost 0 bases, and 2 bases had no gene match. CDR1 is SGHRS and CDR2 is YFSETQ in the germline V gene. The CDR3 region is CASSLEGGDTEAFF. CDR3 bases: TGCGCCAGCAGCTTGGAAGGGGGCGACACTGAAGCTTTCTTT.